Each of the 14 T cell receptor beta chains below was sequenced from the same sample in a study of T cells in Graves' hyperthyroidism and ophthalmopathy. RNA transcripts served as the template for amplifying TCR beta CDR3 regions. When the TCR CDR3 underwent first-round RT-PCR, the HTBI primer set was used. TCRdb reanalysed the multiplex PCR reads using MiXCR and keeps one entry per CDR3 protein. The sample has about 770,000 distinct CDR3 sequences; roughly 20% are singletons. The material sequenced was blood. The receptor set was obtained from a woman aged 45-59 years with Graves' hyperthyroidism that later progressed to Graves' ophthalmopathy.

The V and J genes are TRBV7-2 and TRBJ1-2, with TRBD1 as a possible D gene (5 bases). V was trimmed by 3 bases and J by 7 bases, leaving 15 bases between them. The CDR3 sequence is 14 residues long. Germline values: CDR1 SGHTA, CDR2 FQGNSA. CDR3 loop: CASSFGPGLGGYTF. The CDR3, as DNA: TGTGCCAGCAGCTTTGGGCCGGGGCTGGGTGGCTACACCTTC.

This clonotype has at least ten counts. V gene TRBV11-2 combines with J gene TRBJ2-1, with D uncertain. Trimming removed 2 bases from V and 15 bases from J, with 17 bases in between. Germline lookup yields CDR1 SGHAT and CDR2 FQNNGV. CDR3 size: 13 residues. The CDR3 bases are TGTGCCAGCAGCTTAATAAGTATGGCAGGTGCGTTCTTC. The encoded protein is CASSLISMAGAFF. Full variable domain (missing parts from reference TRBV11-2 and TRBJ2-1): EAGVAQSPRYKIIEKRQSVAFWCNPISGHATLYWYQQILGQGPKLLIQFQNNGVVDDSQLPKDRFSAERLKGVDSTLKIQPAKLEDSAVYLCASSLISMAGAFFGPGTRLTVL.

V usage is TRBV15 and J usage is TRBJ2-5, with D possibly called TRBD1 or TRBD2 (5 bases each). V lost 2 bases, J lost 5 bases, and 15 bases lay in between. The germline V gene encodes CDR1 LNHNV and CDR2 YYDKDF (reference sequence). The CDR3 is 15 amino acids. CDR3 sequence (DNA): TGTGCCACCAGCAGATCCCTTGGGACGGTGGAGACCCAGTACTTC. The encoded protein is CATSRSLGTVETQYF. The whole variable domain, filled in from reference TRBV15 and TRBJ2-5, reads DAMVIQNPRYQVTQFGKPVTLSCSQTLNHNVMYWYQQKSSQAPKLLFHYYDKDFNNEADTPDNFQSRRPNTSFCFLDIRSPGLGDTAMYLCATSRSLGTVETQYFGPGTRLLVL.

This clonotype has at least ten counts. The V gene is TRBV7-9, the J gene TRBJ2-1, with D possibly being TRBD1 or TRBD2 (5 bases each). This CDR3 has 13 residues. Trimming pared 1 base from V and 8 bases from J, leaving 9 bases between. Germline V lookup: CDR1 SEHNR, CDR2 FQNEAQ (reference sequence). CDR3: CASSLVEGYEQFF. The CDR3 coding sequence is TGTGCCAGCAGCTTAGTAGAGGGGTATGAGCAGTTCTTC.

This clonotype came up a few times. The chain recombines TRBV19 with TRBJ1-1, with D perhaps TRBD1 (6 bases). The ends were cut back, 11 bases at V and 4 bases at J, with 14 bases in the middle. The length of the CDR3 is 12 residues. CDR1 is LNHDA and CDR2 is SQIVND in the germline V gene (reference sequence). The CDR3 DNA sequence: TGTGCCGTAGGGGGGGTTGCCACTGAAGCTTTCTTT. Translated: CAVGGVATEAFF. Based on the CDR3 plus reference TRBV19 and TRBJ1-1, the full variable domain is DGGITQSPKYLFRKEGQNVTLSCEQNLNHDAMYWYRQDPGQGLRLIYYSQIVNDFQKGDIAEGYSVSREKKESFPLTVTSAQKNPTAFYLCAVGGVATEAFFGQGTRLTVV.

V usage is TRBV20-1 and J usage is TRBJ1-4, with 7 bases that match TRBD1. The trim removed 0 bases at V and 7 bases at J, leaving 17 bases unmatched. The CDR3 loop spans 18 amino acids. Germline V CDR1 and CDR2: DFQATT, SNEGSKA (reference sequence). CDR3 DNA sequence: TGCAGTGCTAGAGATTGGACAGGCGGTACGGGGGTAGGTGAAAAACTGTTTTTT. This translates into CSARDWTGGTGVGEKLFF.

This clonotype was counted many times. The CDR3 sequence is CASSFKEFQYNEQFF. In DNA, the CDR3 is TGTGCCAGCAGTTTTAAGGAGTTCCAATACAATGAGCAGTTCTTC. The V gene is TRBV12-3 or TRBV12-4, the J gene TRBJ2-1; no reliable D call. V lost 3 bases and J lost 4, with 13 bases in between. The CDR3 spans 15 residues.

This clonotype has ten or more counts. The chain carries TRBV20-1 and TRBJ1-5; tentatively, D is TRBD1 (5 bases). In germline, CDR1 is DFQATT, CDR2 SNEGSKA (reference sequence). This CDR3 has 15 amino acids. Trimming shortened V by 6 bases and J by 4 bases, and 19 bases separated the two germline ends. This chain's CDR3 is CSAGEGRGGNQPQHF. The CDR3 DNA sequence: TGCAGTGCGGGCGAGGGGAGGGGTGGGAATCAGCCCCAGCATTTT.

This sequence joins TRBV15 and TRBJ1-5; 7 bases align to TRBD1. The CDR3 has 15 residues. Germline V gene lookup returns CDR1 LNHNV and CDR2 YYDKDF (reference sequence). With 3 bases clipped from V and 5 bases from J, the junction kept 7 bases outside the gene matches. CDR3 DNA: TGTGCCACCAGCAGCCCCGGGACAGCCGATCAGCCCCAGCATTTT. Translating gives CATSSPGTADQPQHF.

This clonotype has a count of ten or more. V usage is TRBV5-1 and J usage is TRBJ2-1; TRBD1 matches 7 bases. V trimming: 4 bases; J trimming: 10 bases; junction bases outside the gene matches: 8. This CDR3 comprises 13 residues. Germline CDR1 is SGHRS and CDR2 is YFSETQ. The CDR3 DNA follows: TGCGCCAGCAGCCGAACAGGGGCCTCAGAGCAGTTCTTC. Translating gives CASSRTGASEQFF.

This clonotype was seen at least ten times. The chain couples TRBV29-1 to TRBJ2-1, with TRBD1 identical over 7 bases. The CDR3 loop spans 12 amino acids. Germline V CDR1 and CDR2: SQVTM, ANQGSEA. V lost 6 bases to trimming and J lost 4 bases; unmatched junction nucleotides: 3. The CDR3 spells CSVGTDYNEQFF. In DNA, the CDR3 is TGCAGCGTGGGGACAGATTACAATGAGCAGTTCTTC.

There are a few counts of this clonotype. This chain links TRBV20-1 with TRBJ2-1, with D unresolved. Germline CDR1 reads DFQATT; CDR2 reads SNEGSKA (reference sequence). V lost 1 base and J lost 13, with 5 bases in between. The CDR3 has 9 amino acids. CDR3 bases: TGCAGTGCTAGAGTTGCACAGTTCTTC. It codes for CSARVAQFF.

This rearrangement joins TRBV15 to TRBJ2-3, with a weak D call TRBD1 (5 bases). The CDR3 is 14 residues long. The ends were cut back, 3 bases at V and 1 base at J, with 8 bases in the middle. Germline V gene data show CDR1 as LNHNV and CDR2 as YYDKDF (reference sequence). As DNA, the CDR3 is TGTGCCACCAGCAGGACAGTCCGCACAGATACGCAGTATTTT. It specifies CATSRTVRTDTQYF.

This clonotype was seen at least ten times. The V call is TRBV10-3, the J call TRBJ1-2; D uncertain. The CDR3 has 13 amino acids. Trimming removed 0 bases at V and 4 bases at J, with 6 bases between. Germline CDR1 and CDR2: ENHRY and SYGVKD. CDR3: CAISESTGYGYTF. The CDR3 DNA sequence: TGTGCCATCAGTGAGTCGACCGGCTATGGCTACACCTTC.